The 20 T cell receptor beta chains given below trace back to one sample, sequenced in a study of beta chain features in type 1 diabetes. Isolated RNA was reverse transcribed in full, so expressed TCRB transcripts were sequenced. Assay used: immunoSEQ multiplex PCR; TCRdb lists only in-frame clones, some missing. The sample holds about 360,000 clones, over 10% seen once. Sequenced sample: naive CD4+ T cells from blood. Receptors originate from a man aged 18 to 30 in good health.

This clone was picked up one time. V and J are TRBV21-1 and TRBJ2-7; the table's D call TRBD2 went unverified against the DNA. TRBV21-1 is reported as a pseudogene. This CDR3 is 20 amino acids long. Here the CDR3 reads CASTRRGGPDSGASSYEQYF. CDR3 DNA: TGTGCCAGCACCCGACGGGGGGGCCCCGATTCCGGGGCCTCCTCCTACGAGCAGTACTTC.

J is TRBJ2-7 and V is TRBV28; tentatively, D is TRBD1 (6 bases). Germline V gives CDR1 MDHEN, CDR2 SYDVKM. This CDR3 contains 15 residues. Trimming shortened V by 7 bases and J by 2 bases, and 18 bases separated the two germline ends. The DNA of the CDR3 is TGTGCCAGCACCCTCGTCAGGGGATTTACCTACGAGCAGTACTTC. It codes for CASTLVRGFTYEQYF. Using reference TRBV28 and TRBJ2-7 for the parts outside the CDR3, the full variable domain is DVKVTQSSRYLVKRTGEKVFLECVQDMDHENMFWYRQDPGLGLRLIYFSYDVKMKEKGDIPEGYSVSREKKERFSLILESASTNQTSMYLCASTLVRGFTYEQYFGPGTRLTVT.

This chain links TRBV7-2 with TRBJ1-2; no definite D call. This CDR3 has 14 amino acids. Germline V CDR1 and CDR2: SGHTA, FQGNSA. Trimming shortened V by 1 base and J by 2 bases, and 8 bases separated the two germline ends. The CDR3 coding sequence is TGTGCCAGCAGCTTAGAGCGGAAGAACTATGGCTACACCTTC. Translating gives CASSLERKNYGYTF.

The chain carries TRBV4-2 and TRBJ2-5, with D unclear. Per the germline V gene, CDR1 is LGHNA and CDR2 is YNFKEQ. Trimming cost V 4 bases and J 3 bases, with 9 bases left between them. CDR3 size: 13 residues. The CDR3 DNA reads TGTGCCAGCAGCCTAGCACGGAAAGAGACCCAGTACTTC. Translated: CASSLARKETQYF.

The chain has TRBV2 and TRBJ2-3; 8 bases fit TRBD2. Germline lookup yields CDR1 SNHLY and CDR2 FYNNEI. J gave up 2 bases and V 8 bases, and 9 bases lay outside the gene matches. This CDR3 region has 15 residues. The CDR3 here is CASLPLAVNTDTQYF. CDR3 nucleotide sequence: TGTGCCAGCCTACCACTAGCGGTAAACACAGATACGCAGTATTTT.

This clone was counted between two and nine times. The V call is TRBV15, the J call TRBJ1-2; unclear D gene. The CDR3 totals 14 residues. V gave up 0 bases and J gave up 2 bases, with 7 bases separating them. CDR1 and CDR2 (germline): LNHNV, YYDKDF (reference sequence). CDR3 DNA: TGTGCCACCAGCAGAGACAACAAAAACTATGGCTACACCTTC. Translation gives CATSRDNKNYGYTF.

V and J are TRBV10-3 and TRBJ2-7; 8 nucleotides line up with TRBD1. Per germline, CDR1 ENHRY and CDR2 SYGVKD. The CDR3 is made up of 18 amino acids. V was pared by 4 bases and J by 2 bases, with 16 bases of the junction left unmatched. The CDR3: CAISGGQGAAGRPYEQYF. CDR3 coding DNA: TGTGCCATCAGTGGAGGGCAGGGGGCGGCGGGACGTCCCTACGAGCAGTACTTC.

This rearrangement joins TRBV9 to TRBJ2-3, with D maybe TRBD2 (5 bases). The V gene lost 7 bases and the J gene lost 6 bases, with 15 bases spanning the gap. CDR1 SGDLS and CDR2 YYNGEE come from the germline V gene. The CDR3 runs to 13 residues. CDR3 DNA sequence: TGTGCCAGCTCAACATCAAGAGGGGATACGCAGTATTTT. Amino acid sequence: CASSTSRGDTQYF.

The chain has TRBV18 and TRBJ2-7; no definite D call. This CDR3 spans 13 amino acids. Germline V lookup: CDR1 KGHSH, CDR2 LQKENI. The V end lost 5 bases, the J end lost 2 bases, and 10 bases lay between the germline ends. The CDR3: CASSGARTYEQYF. The CDR3 nucleotides read TGTGCCAGCTCAGGTGCGAGAACCTACGAGCAGTACTTC.

This chain connects TRBV5-1 to TRBJ2-3, with 11 nucleotides matching TRBD2. Trimming cost V 0 bases and J 1 base; bases outside gene matches: 1. The CDR3 totals 16 residues. Germline V gene lookup returns CDR1 SGHRS and CDR2 YFSETQ. In DNA form, the CDR3 reads TGCGCCAGCAGCTTGGCTAGCGGGGGGCGCACAGATACGCAGTATTTT. This encodes CASSLASGGRTDTQYF.

This clone was picked up a small number of times. This chain joins TRBV7-9 and TRBJ2-1; D might be TRBD1 (5 bases). The CDR3 runs 17 residues. V was shortened by 5 bases and J by 4 bases, with 21 bases between the two germline ends. Germline values: CDR1 SEHNR, CDR2 FQNEAQ (reference sequence). This chain's CDR3 is CASSPPLAAGQYNEQFF. The CDR3 nucleotides are TGTGCCAGCAGCCCCCCCTTGGCGGCAGGGCAATACAATGAGCAGTTCTTC.

V and J are TRBV6-1 and TRBJ1-2; 8 bases agree with TRBD1. Germline trimming cut 4 bases from V and 5 bases from J; bases unmatched to any gene: 12. This CDR3 comprises 16 residues. From germline, CDR1 is MNHNS and CDR2 SASEGT. CDR3 nucleotide sequence: TGTGCCAGCAGTGCTAGTCCCGGACAGGGTTGGTATGGCTACACCTTC. Its protein product is CASSASPGQGWYGYTF.

This clone was observed a few times. The chain recombines TRBV29-1 with TRBJ1-1; D may be TRBD1 (6 bases). The CDR3 covers 15 residues. V lost 6 bases and J 3 bases, leaving 20 bases between the germline ends. Germline lookup yields CDR1 SQVTM and CDR2 ANQGSEA. The CDR3 DNA sequence: TGCAGCGTCGCCTCGACGTCAGGGGCGGACACTGAAGCTTTCTTT. This translates into CSVASTSGADTEAFF.

Only a few counts were recorded for this clone. CDR3 nucleotides: TGTGCCAGCAGCTTAGCAGGCGGGAACTATGGCTACACCTTC. As protein: CASSLAGGNYGYTF. The V and J genes are TRBV7-2 and TRBJ1-2; D remains ambiguous. The germline V gene encodes CDR1 SGHTA and CDR2 FQGNSA. The ends were cut back, 0 bases at V and 2 bases at J, with 7 bases in the middle. The CDR3 spans 14 residues.

This clone appeared a few times. The chain joins TRBV7-2 to TRBJ2-3; TRBD1 might be the D (5 bases). Trimming took off 1 base at V and 1 base at J, with 12 bases between the two ends. Germline V lookup: CDR1 SGHTA, CDR2 FQGNSA. The CDR3 totals 16 residues. DNA for the CDR3: TGTGCCAGCAGCTTAGGAGCAGGGTGGGGCACAGATACGCAGTATTTT. It codes for CASSLGAGWGTDTQYF.

This clone was picked up a small number of times. Other DNA sequences within the sample encode an identical CDR3. The chain has TRBV5-1 and TRBJ1-1; TRBD1 might be the D (5 bases). The CDR3 length is 14 residues. The germline CDR1 and CDR2 sequences are SGHRS and YFSETQ. Trimming shortened V by 0 bases and J by 1 base, and 7 bases separated the two germline ends. CDR3 protein: CASSLAGGNTEAFF. The DNA for the CDR3 is TGCGCCAGCAGCTTGGCCGGGGGGAACACTGAAGCTTTCTTT.

This clone was picked up a small number of times. The V and J genes are TRBV18 and TRBJ2-2; D ambiguous. V lost 5 bases and J lost 4, with 8 bases in between. CDR3 length equals 13 residues. Germline V gene sequence: CDR1 KGHSH, CDR2 LQKENI. The CDR3 region is CASSAVGTGELFF. DNA for the CDR3: TGTGCCAGCTCAGCGGTGGGCACCGGGGAGCTGTTTTTT.

The CDR3 DNA reads TGTGCCAGCAGCGTGGGGCCGTACGGCTACACCTTC. Residues: CASSVGPYGYTF. The J gene is TRBJ1-2, the V gene TRBV11-1, with a weak D call TRBD1 (5 bases). Germline assignment: CDR1 SGHAT and CDR2 FQDESV (reference sequence). The CDR3 runs 12 residues. V lost 5 bases, J lost 8 bases, and 12 bases lay in between.

This clone was seen more than once but under ten times. This chain uses TRBV10-3 with TRBJ1-2, with D maybe TRBD1 (5 bases). From germline, CDR1 is ENHRY and CDR2 SYGVKD. This CDR3 spans 11 amino acids. Between the trimmed V and J ends, which lost 6 bases and 8 bases, there was a span of 10 bases. The CDR3 DNA follows: TGTGCCATCAGGGCGGCAGGGGGCTACACCTTC. Amino acid sequence: CAIRAAGGYTF.

V usage is TRBV2 and J usage is TRBJ1-5; D gene uncertain. Germline assignment: CDR1 SNHLY and CDR2 FYNNEI. This CDR3 spans 14 amino acids. V lost 4 bases to trimming and J lost 5 bases, with 12 bases between them. DNA for the CDR3: TGTGCCAGCAGTGGCGGTGGTGGTTATCAGCCCCAGCATTTT. Protein sequence: CASSGGGGYQPQHF.